The next 13 T cell receptor beta chains were all read from a single sample in a study of memory CD4+ T cells and cytomegalovirus serostatus. Single viable CD3+CD4+CD8-CD45RO+ cells were sorted as the memory CD4+ T cells. Assay used: immunoSEQ multiplex PCR; TCRdb lists only in-frame clones, some missing. The data show some 39,000 clones, about 85% seen once. The sequencing input was memory CD4+ T cells from blood. Receptors originate from an adult in good health and CMV-seronegative.

Here the CDR3 reads CASSEFGEAFF. CDR3 DNA sequence: TGTGCCAGCAGTGAATTCGGGGAAGCTTTCTTT. V is TRBV2 and J is TRBJ1-1; D is uncertain. This CDR3 has 11 amino acids. Germline assignment: CDR1 SNHLY and CDR2 FYNNEI. V was clipped by 2 bases and J by 8 bases, with 6 bases between them.

This chain links TRBV5-1 with TRBJ2-5; the D gene is possibly TRBD2 (6 bases). The germline V gene encodes CDR1 SGHRS and CDR2 YFSETQ. With 5 bases removed from V and 1 base from J, the gap between germline ends came to 9 bases. CDR3 length: 13 amino acids. CDR3 loop: CASSRGTQETQYF. CDR3 DNA: TGCGCCAGCAGTCGCGGGACCCAAGAGACCCAGTACTTC.

This chain connects TRBV6-5 to TRBJ1-6, with D unresolved. Deletions cut 2 bases from V and 7 bases from J, with 15 bases between. Germline V gene sequence: CDR1 MNHEY, CDR2 SVGAGI. CDR3 length equals 16 residues. CDR3 residues: CASSYGQALTNSPLHF. DNA of the CDR3: TGTGCCAGCAGTTACGGCCAGGCCCTAACAAATTCACCCCTCCACTTT.

As regards this clone: Other DNA sequences from this sample encode an identical CDR3 as well. The chain carries TRBV28 and TRBJ1-1; D might be TRBD1 (5 bases). V was cut by 2 bases and J by 1 base, with 14 bases left in between. This CDR3 is 16 amino acids long. CDR1 MDHEN and CDR2 SYDVKM come from the germline V gene. CDR3 sequence: CASSLAGLGGNTEAFF. The CDR3 DNA is TGTGCCAGCAGTTTAGCGGGTCTTGGGGGGAACACTGAAGCTTTCTTT.

This clone was seen a handful of times. The chain carries TRBV7-3 and TRBJ2-2; D might be TRBD1 (6 bases). The V gene lost 6 bases and the J gene lost 1 base, with 9 bases spanning the gap. Germline CDR1 is SGHTA and CDR2 is FQGTGA. This CDR3 is 14 amino acids long. The CDR3 protein is CASRKDRNTGELFF. In DNA form, the CDR3 reads TGTGCCAGCAGGAAGGACAGGAACACCGGGGAGCTGTTTTTT.

Here the CDR3 reads CAWSGEVASPLHF. CDR3 DNA sequence: TGTGCCTGGAGTGGGGAGGTAGCCTCACCCCTCCACTTT. The chain is built from TRBV30 and TRBJ1-6; D gene uncertain. The germline gives CDR1 GTSNPN, CDR2 SVGIG (reference sequence). The CDR3 is 13 amino acids. V lost 1 base to trimming and J lost 10 bases, with 11 bases between them.

This chain connects TRBV5-5 to TRBJ1-2; no clear D gene. Germline CDR1 and CDR2: SGHKS and YYEKEE (reference sequence). This CDR3 has 16 amino acids. V lost 1 base and J lost 1, with 14 bases in between. CDR3 sequence reads: CASSLSPQNNNYGYTF. The CDR3 nucleotides are TGTGCCAGCAGCTTGTCCCCCCAGAATAATAACTATGGCTACACCTTC. Full variable domain (remainder filled in from reference TRBV5-5 and TRBJ1-2): DAGVTQSPTHLIKTRGQQVTLRCSPISGHKSVSWYQQVLGQGPQFIFQYYEKEERGRGNFPDRFSARQFPNYSSELNVNALLLGDSALYLCASSLSPQNNNYGYTFGSGTRLTVV.

This chain connects TRBV11-1 to TRBJ2-3; the D is unclear. Germline CDR1 is SGHAT and CDR2 is FQDESV (reference sequence). This CDR3 has 15 residues. Trimming shortened V by 5 bases and J by 2 bases, and 14 bases separated the two germline ends. The CDR3 DNA follows: TGTGCCAGCAGCCCGCTTGGCGGCCACACAGATACGCAGTATTTT. It yields the protein CASSPLGGHTDTQYF.

This clone was found a few times. The chain employs TRBV6-5 and TRBJ1-1; D possibly corresponds to TRBD1 (6 bases). Germline loops: CDR1 MNHEY, CDR2 SVGAGI. The CDR3 loop spans 14 amino acids. V was cut by 7 bases and J by 10 bases, with 22 bases left in between. The CDR3 loop is CASNNPGGAFGAFF. As DNA, the CDR3 is TGTGCCAGCAACAACCCGGGGGGGGCATTTGGAGCTTTCTTT.

The chain employs TRBV18 and TRBJ1-3; D is perhaps TRBD1 (5 bases). The V and J ends lost 6 bases and 7 bases respectively, with 16 bases between them. Germline values: CDR1 KGHSH, CDR2 LQKENI. This CDR3 region has 14 residues. CDR3 region: CASSLDGTGNTIYF. The CDR3, as DNA: TGTGCCAGCTCGCTTGACGGGACGGGGAACACCATATATTTT.

The V gene is TRBV18, the J gene TRBJ1-1, with D hard to call. From germline, CDR1 is KGHSH and CDR2 LQKENI. Trimming cost V 1 base and J 12 bases, with 12 bases left between them. This CDR3 contains 12 residues. The DNA for the CDR3 is TGTGCCAGCTCACCACAGGGAGCAACGACTTTCTTT. The encoded protein is CASSPQGATTFF.

The chain employs TRBV7-2 and TRBJ2-7; no clear D gene. V lost 6 bases and J lost 4, with 10 bases in between. The CDR3 has 12 residues. Looked up from germline, CDR1 is SGHTA and CDR2 is FQGNSA. For the CDR3, the DNA is TGTGCCAGCAGGCGTCCTGGGTACGAGCAGTACTTC. Translated: CASRRPGYEQYF.

This rearrangement joins TRBV7-6 to TRBJ2-3, with 7 bases aligning to TRBD2. The CDR3 consists of 14 residues. Germline-derived CDR1 and CDR2 are SGHVS and FNYEAQ. The V gene end was trimmed by 6 bases and the J gene end by 0 bases; junction bases not matched to a gene: 3. CDR3 loop: CASSYGGSTDTQYF. The CDR3 region has the DNA TGTGCCAGCAGTTACGGGGGGAGCACAGATACGCAGTATTTT. The variable domain in full, completed from reference TRBV7-6 and TRBJ2-3, reads GAGVSQSPRYKVTKRGQDVALRCDPISGHVSLYWYRQALGQGPEFLTYFNYEAQQDKSGLPNDRFSAERPEGSISTLTIQRTEQRDSAMYRCASSYGGSTDTQYFGPGTRLTVL.